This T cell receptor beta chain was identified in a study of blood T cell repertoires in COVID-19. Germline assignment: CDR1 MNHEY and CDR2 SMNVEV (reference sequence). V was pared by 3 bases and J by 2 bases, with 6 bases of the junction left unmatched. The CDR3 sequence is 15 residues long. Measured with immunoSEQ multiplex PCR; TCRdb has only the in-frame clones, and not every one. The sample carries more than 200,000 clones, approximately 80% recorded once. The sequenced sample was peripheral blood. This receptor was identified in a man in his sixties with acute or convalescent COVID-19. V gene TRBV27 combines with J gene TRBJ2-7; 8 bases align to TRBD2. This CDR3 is CASSFGTSGAYEQYF. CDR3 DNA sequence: TGTGCCAGCAGTTTCGGTACTAGCGGAGCCTACGAGCAGTACTTC.